The entry below gives a single TCR beta chain sequence along with its context. Germline values: CDR1 KGHSH, CDR2 LQKENI. With 6 bases clipped from V and 8 bases from J, the junction kept 10 bases outside the gene matches. The CDR3 consists of 15 residues. The data were taken from a study of blood T cell repertoires in COVID-19. Overall study context: The samples span acute and convalescent COVID-19 from the United States, Italy and Spain. PBMCs, B-cell-depleted T cells, or T cells provided the cDNA or gDNA that made up the material.

As originally analysed: Estimation of nucleated cell counts was performed using reference gene primer amplification. The repertoire was sequenced with immunoSEQ multiplex PCR; TCRdb's copy has only in-frame clones and lacks some. The V and J calls and the clone size are those of that table, but D and trimming were determined from the DNA. The sample lists around 130,000 clones, approximately 86% seen once, with over 5% in the top ten. V gene TRBV18 combines with J gene TRBJ1-4; 9 bases align to TRBD1. Specimen: peripheral blood. The receptor comes from a human donor in a cohort sampled during active COVID-19. In nucleotides, the CDR3 is TGTGCCAGCTCGTCGGACAGGGGAACAGGCGAAAAACTGTTTTTT. It is translated as CASSSDRGTGEKLFF.